Listed below are T cell receptor beta chains from one sample, sequenced in a study of cytomegalovirus exposure and HLA in healthy donors. Method: immunoSEQ multiplex PCR; TCRdb's copy keeps in-frame clones and lacks some. The table has about 120,000 clones, approximately 10% seen once. The sequenced sample consisted of PBMCs. All receptors come from a woman between 18 and 29 years old in good health and CMV-seropositive. Both conserved end residues are part of each CDR3. A D gene is named only where the DNA matches it firmly. Only part of the rows carry a size: once, few, many, or a class if the clone is expanded.

j_call,v_call,d_call,clone_size,cdr3_aa,cdr3_nt
TRBJ1-4,TRBV6-6,.,.,CASSFGATNEKLFF,TGTGCCAGCAGTTTTGGAGCAACTAATGAAAAACTGTTTTTT
TRBJ2-5,TRBV19,TRBD2,.,CASSTWTSGSQETQYF,TGTGCCAGTAGTACCTGGACTAGTGGCAGCCAAGAGACCCAGTACTTC
TRBJ2-3,TRBV12-5,TRBD2,.,CASGLGLAGGADTQYF,TGTGCTAGTGGTCTCGGACTAGCGGGAGGGGCAGATACGCAGTATTTT
TRBJ2-7,TRBV30,.,few,CAWNPRGAPYEQYF,TGTGCCTGGAACCCCAGGGGGGCCCCCTACGAGCAGTACTTC
TRBJ2-2,TRBV15,TRBD2,few,CATSREIAGSPTGELFF,TGTGCCACCAGCAGAGAAATAGCGGGTAGTCCCACCGGGGAGCTGTTTTTT
TRBJ2-1,TRBV7-9,.,few,CASSLTASEQFF,TGTGCCAGCAGCTTAACAGCCTCGGAGCAGTTCTTC
TRBJ1-5,TRBV10-1,.,few,CANTWGDSNQPQHF,TGCGCCAACACCTGGGGGGATAGCAATCAGCCCCAGCATTTT
TRBJ2-4,TRBV28,TRBD2,.,CASSPATSGRGGAKNIQYF,TGTGCCAGCAGTCCGGCGACTAGCGGGAGGGGTGGGGCCAAAAACATTCAGTACTTC
TRBJ2-7,TRBV27,.,few,CASRKAESSYEQYF,TGTGCCAGCAGAAAAGCGGAGAGCTCCTACGAGCAGTACTTC
TRBJ2-7,TRBV27,TRBD2,.,CASSFAGGEQYF,TGTGCCAGCAGTTTCGCGGGAGGTGAGCAGTACTTC
TRBJ1-1,TRBV5-5,.,.,CASSPLGTSNTEAFF,TGTGCCAGCAGCCCGCTCGGGACTAGCAACACTGAAGCTTTCTTT
TRBJ1-2,TRBV19,.,few,CASTTGLSGYTF,TGTGCCAGTACCACAGGGCTGAGTGGCTACACCTTC
TRBJ2-2,TRBV6-6,.,.,CASIQAISNPGELFF,TGTGCCAGCATCCAGGCAATTTCGAATCCCGGGGAGCTGTTTTTT
TRBJ2-7,TRBV5-6,.,few,CASSLAEESSYEQYF,TGTGCCAGCAGCTTGGCCGAGGAGAGCTCCTACGAGCAGTACTTC
TRBJ1-2,TRBV20-1,.,.,CSAGENYGYTF,TGCAGTGCCGGGGAAAACTATGGCTACACCTTC
TRBJ2-7,TRBV27,.,.,CASSLARGDEQYF,TGTGCCAGCAGTTTAGCCAGGGGGGACGAGCAGTACTTC
TRBJ1-2,TRBV7-8,.,.,CASSLGQSNYGYTF,TGTGCCAGCAGCTTAGGACAGTCTAACTATGGCTACACCTTC
TRBJ2-7,TRBV28,TRBD2,few,CASSLTLSGGAYEQYF,TGTGCCAGCAGCCTCACTCTGAGCGGGGGTGCCTACGAGCAGTACTTC
TRBJ2-7,TRBV4-1,TRBD2,.,CASSQEVASGSYEQYF,TGCGCCAGCAGCCAAGAGGTCGCTAGCGGCTCCTACGAGCAGTACTTC
TRBJ2-7,TRBV6-1,TRBD2,few,CASGLAGVEQYF,TGTGCCAGCGGTTTAGCGGGAGTCGAGCAGTACTTC
TRBJ1-1,TRBV15,.,.,CATSLRTFPEAFF,TGTGCCACCAGCTTAAGGACTTTCCCTGAAGCTTTCTTT
TRBJ2-3,TRBV30,.,.,CAWSPAGDTQYF,TGTGCCTGGAGCCCGGCCGGGGATACGCAGTATTTT
TRBJ1-2,TRBV6-1,TRBD1,few,CASRSGTELQGVF,TGTGCCAGCAGATCCGGGACAGAGCTGCAGGGGGTCTTC
TRBJ1-3,TRBV30,.,few,CAWSRGIGNTIYF,TGTGCCTGGAGCCGGGGGATAGGAAACACCATATATTTT
TRBJ2-7,TRBV6-6,.,.,CASRSSGKGSYEQYF,TGTGCCAGCAGGTCCTCGGGAAAGGGCAGTTACGAGCAGTACTTC
TRBJ2-5,TRBV5-1,TRBD1,.,CASSDGQEVRETQYF,TGCGCCAGCAGCGACGGACAGGAGGTGAGGGAGACCCAGTACTTC
TRBJ1-1,TRBV5-1,.,.,CASSFSGDTEAFF,TGCGCCAGCAGCTTTTCAGGGGACACTGAAGCTTTCTTT
TRBJ2-1,TRBV15,TRBD2,.,CATSSGLAGANEQFF,TGTGCCACCAGCAGTGGACTAGCGGGAGCCAATGAGCAGTTCTTC
TRBJ2-2,TRBV10-3,.,few,CAISESIRGDTGELFF,TGTGCCATCAGTGAGTCGATCAGGGGGGACACCGGGGAGCTGTTTTTT
TRBJ1-1,TRBV25-1,.,few,CASSGRPDSTEAFF,TGTGCCAGCAGTGGACGGCCGGACAGCACTGAAGCTTTCTTT
TRBJ1-1,TRBV6-4,TRBD1,few,CASSPTGTGWTEAFF,TGTGCCAGCAGTCCCACCGGGACAGGGTGGACTGAAGCTTTCTTT
TRBJ1-4,TRBV5-1,.,.,CASRGGTVDNEKLFF,TGCGCCAGCAGAGGCGGGACCGTAGATAATGAAAAACTGTTTTTT
TRBJ2-7,TRBV6-5,TRBD1,few,CASTNSGTGGEQYF,TGTGCCAGCACAAATTCCGGGACAGGGGGCGAGCAGTACTTC
TRBJ2-1,TRBV27,.,few,CASSESGLGVNEQFF,TGTGCCAGCAGTGAGAGCGGACTTGGTGTCAATGAGCAGTTCTTC
TRBJ2-2,TRBV13,.,few,CASSFKQGTRELFF,TGTGCCAGCAGCTTTAAACAGGGTACCCGGGAGCTGTTTTTT
TRBJ2-7,TRBV5-5,TRBD1,.,CASSLETGGGRWEQYF,TGTGCCAGCAGCTTGGAAACAGGGGGCGGGCGATGGGAGCAGTACTTC
TRBJ2-3,TRBV28,TRBD2,.,CASSPFSGRATDTQYF,TGTGCCAGCAGCCCCTTTAGCGGGAGGGCCACAGATACGCAGTATTTT